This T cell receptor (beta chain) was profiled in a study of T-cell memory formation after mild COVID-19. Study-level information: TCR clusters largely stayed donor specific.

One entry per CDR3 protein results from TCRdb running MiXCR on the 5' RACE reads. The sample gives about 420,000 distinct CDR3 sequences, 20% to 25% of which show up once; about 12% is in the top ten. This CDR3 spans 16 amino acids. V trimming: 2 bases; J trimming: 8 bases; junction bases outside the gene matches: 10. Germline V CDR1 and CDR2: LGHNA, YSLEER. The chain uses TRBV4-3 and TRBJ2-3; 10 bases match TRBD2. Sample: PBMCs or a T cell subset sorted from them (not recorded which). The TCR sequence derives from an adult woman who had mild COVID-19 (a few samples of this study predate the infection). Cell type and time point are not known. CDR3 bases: TGCGCCAGCAGCCAAAGTACTAGCGGGACTGTGGGTACGCAGTATTTT. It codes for CASSQSTSGTVGTQYF.